This T cell receptor (beta chain) was captured by sequencing in a study of T cell repertoires in cytomegalovirus infection. V was cut by 0 bases and J by 0 bases, with 14 bases left in between. This CDR3 spans 17 amino acids. Germline V lookup: CDR1 LNHNV, CDR2 YYDKDF (reference sequence). On this clonotype: Its target is unknown.

TCRdb recomputed calls from the reads with MiXCR, one row per CDR3 protein. This repertoire shows about 900,000 distinct CDR3 sequences, about a third found once; its top ten account for under 15%. The sequence was obtained from a human donor in good health (CMV status not recorded). Some clones in this sample may be carry-over from other donors' samples. The rearrangement uses TRBV15 and TRBJ2-5; D is uncertain. Sequences were derived from cultured CD8+ T cells from PBMCs, sampled from culture after CMV antigen stimulation. CDR3 residues: CATSRDYLDSNQETQYF. CDR3 bases: TGTGCCACCAGCAGAGACTATCTAGACTCCAACCAAGAGACCCAGTACTTC.